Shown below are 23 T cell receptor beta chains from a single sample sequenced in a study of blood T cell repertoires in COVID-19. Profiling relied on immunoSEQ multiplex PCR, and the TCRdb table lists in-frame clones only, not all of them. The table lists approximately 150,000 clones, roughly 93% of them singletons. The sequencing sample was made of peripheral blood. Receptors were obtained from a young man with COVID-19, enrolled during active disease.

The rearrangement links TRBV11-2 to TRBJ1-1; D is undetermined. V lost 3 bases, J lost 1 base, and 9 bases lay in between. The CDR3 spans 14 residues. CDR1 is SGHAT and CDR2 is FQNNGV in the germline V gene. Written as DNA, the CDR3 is TGTGCCAGCAGCTTCTATCCTGGGAACACTGAAGCTTTCTTT. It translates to CASSFYPGNTEAFF. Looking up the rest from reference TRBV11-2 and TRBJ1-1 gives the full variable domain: EAGVAQSPRYKIIEKRQSVAFWCNPISGHATLYWYQQILGQGPKLLIQFQNNGVVDDSQLPKDRFSAERLKGVDSTLKIQPAKLEDSAVYLCASSFYPGNTEAFFGQGTRLTVV.

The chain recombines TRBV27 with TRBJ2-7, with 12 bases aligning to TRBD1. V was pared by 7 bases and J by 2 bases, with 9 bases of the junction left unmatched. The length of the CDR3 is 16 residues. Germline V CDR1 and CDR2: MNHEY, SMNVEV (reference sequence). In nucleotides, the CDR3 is TGTGCCAGCATAGGGGGCCGGGACAGGGGGCCCTACGAGCAGTACTTC. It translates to CASIGGRDRGPYEQYF.

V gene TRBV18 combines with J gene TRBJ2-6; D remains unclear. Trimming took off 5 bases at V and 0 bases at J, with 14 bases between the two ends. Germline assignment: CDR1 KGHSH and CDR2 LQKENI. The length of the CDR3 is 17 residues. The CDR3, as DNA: TGTGCCAGCTCAAGGAGACCACCGAGCTCTGGGGCCAACGTCCTGACTTTC. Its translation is CASSRRPPSSGANVLTF.

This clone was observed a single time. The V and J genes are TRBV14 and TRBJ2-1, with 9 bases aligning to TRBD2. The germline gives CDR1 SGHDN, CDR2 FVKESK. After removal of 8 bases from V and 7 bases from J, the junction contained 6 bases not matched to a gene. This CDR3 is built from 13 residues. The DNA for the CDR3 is TGTGCCAGCGGACTAGCGAGGGGGAATGAGCAGTTCTTC. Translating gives CASGLARGNEQFF.

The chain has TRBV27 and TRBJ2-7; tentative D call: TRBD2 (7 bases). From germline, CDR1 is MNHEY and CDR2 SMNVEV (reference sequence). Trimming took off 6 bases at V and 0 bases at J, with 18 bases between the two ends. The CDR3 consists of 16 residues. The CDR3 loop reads CASRRRGGSDSYEQYF. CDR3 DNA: TGTGCCAGCAGGCGTAGGGGGGGTAGCGACTCCTACGAGCAGTACTTC.

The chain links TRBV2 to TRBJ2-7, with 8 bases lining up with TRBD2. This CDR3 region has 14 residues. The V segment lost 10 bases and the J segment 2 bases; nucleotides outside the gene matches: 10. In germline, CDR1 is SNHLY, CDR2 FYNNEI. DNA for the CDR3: TGTGCCACCCGAGCGGGGGACTGGGCCTACGAGCAGTACTTC. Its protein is CATRAGDWAYEQYF.

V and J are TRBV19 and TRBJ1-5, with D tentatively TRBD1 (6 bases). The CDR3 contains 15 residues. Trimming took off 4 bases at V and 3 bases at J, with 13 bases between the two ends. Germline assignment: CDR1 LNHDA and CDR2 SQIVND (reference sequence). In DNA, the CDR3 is TGTGCCAGTAGTACCCCATGGACAGTCAATCAGCCCCAGCATTTT. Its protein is CASSTPWTVNQPQHF.

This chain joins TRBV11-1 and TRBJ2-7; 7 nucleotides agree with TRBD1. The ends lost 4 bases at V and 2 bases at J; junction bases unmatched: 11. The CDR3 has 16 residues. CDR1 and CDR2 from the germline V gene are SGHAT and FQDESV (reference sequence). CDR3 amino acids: CASSSRDRAPPYEQYF. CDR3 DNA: TGTGCCAGCAGCTCCAGAGACAGGGCCCCCCCCTACGAGCAGTACTTC.

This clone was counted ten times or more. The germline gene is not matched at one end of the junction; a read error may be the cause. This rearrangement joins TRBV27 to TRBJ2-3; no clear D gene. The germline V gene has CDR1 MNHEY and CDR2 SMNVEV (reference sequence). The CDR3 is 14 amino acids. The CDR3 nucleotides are TGTGCCAGCAGTTTATTGGGCAGCATAGATACGCAGTATTTT. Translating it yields CASSLLGSIDTQYF.

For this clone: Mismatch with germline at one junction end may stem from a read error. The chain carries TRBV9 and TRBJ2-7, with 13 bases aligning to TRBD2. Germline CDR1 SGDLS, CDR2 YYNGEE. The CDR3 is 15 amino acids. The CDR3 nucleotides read TGTGCCAGCAGCCCCCGGACTAGCGGGAGTTTCTCAATCCACTTC. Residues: CASSPRTSGSFSIHF. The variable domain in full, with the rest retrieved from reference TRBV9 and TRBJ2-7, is DSGVTQTPKHLITATGQRVTLRCSPRSGDLSVYWYQQSLDQGLQFLIQYYNGEERAKGNILERFSAQQFPDLHSELNLSSLELGDSALYFCASSPRTSGSFSIHFGPGTRLTVT.

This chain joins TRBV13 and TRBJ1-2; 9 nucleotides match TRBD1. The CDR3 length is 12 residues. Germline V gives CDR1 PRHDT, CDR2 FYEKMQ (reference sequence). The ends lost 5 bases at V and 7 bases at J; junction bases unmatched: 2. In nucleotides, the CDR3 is TGTGCCAGCAGCACACAGGGGGCTGGCTACACCTTC. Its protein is CASSTQGAGYTF.

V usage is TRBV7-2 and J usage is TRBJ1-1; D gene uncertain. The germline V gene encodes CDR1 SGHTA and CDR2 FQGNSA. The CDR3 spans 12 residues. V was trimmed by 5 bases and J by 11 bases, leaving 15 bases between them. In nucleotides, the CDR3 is TGTGCCAGCAGCCTTGCGCAGGCTTCCGCTTTCTTT. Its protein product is CASSLAQASAFF.

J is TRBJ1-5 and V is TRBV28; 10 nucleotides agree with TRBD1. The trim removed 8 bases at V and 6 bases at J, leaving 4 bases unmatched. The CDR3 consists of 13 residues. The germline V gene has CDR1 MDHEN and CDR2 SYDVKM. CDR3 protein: CASSDRGSQPQHF. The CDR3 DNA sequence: TGTGCCAGCTCGGACAGGGGGAGTCAGCCCCAGCATTTT.

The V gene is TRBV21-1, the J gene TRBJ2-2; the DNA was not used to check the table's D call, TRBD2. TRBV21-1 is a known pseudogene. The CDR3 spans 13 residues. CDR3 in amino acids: CASSKEIDGELFF. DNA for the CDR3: TGTGCCAGCAGCAAAGAAATAGACGGGGAGCTGTTTTTT.

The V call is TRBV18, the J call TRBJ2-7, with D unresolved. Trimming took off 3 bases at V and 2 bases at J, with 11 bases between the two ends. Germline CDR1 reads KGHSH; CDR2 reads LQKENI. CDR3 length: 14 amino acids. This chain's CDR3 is CASSPPQVAYEQYF. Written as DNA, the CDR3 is TGTGCCAGCTCACCCCCGCAGGTTGCCTACGAGCAGTACTTC.

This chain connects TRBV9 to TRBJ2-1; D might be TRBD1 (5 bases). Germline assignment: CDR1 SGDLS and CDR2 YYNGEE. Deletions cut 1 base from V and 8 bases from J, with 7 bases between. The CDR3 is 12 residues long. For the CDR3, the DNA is TGTGCCAGCAGCGTAACAGGCTATGAGCAGTTCTTC. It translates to CASSVTGYEQFF. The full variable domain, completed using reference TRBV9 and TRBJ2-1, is DSGVTQTPKHLITATGQRVTLRCSPRSGDLSVYWYQQSLDQGLQFLIQYYNGEERAKGNILERFSAQQFPDLHSELNLSSLELGDSALYFCASSVTGYEQFFGPGTRLTVL.

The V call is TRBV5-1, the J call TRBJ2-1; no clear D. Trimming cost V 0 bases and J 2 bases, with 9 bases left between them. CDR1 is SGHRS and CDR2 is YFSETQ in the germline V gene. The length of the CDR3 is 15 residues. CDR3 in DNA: TGCGCCAGCAGCTTGGAAATCTATACCTACAATGAGCAGTTCTTC. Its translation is CASSLEIYTYNEQFF.

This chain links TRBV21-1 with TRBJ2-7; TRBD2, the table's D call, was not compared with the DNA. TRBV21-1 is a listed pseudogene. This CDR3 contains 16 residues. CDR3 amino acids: CASSKRPRGSRYEQYF. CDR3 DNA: TGTGCCAGCAGCAAACGACCTCGCGGGAGTAGGTACGAGCAGTACTTC.

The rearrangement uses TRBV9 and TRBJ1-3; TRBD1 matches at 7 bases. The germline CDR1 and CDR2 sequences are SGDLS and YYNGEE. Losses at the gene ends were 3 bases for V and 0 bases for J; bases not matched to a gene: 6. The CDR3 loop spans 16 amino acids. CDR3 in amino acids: CASSGGQSSSGNTIYF. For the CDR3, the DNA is TGTGCCAGCAGCGGGGGACAGTCCTCCTCTGGAAACACCATATATTTT.

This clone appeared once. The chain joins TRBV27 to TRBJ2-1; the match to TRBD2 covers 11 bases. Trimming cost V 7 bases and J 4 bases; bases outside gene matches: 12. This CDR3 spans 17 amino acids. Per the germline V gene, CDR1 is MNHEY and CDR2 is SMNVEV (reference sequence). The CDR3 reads CASTSIIAGGHYNEQFF. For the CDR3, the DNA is TGTGCCAGCACATCCATTATAGCGGGAGGGCATTACAATGAGCAGTTCTTC.

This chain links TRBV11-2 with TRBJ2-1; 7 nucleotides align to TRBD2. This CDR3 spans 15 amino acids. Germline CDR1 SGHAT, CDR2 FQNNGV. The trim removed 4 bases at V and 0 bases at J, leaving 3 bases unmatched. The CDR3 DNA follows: TGTGCCAGCAGCTCCAGCGGGACCTCCTACAATGAGCAGTTCTTC. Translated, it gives CASSSSGTSYNEQFF.

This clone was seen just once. CDR3 DNA sequence: TGTGCCAGTAGCCATGGACAGGGCCCTCAGCCCCAGCATTTT. Translating it yields CASSHGQGPQPQHF. The chain carries TRBV19 and TRBJ1-5; 8 bases are a match to TRBD1. The CDR3 covers 14 residues. V was clipped by 6 bases and J by 6 bases; unmatched bases: 7. CDR1 and CDR2 (germline): LNHDA, SQIVND (reference sequence).

CDR3 amino acids: CASTESSYNEQFF. CDR3 in DNA: TGTGCCAGCACGGAGAGCTCCTACAATGAGCAGTTCTTC. The rearrangement uses TRBV2 and TRBJ2-1; D is ambiguous. This CDR3 comprises 13 residues. CDR1 is SNHLY and CDR2 is FYNNEI in the germline V gene. V was trimmed by 7 bases and J by 0 bases, leaving 7 bases between them.